This TCR beta chain stems from a study of T cell responses to AZD1222 COVID-19 vaccine. For this clone: The antigen is not known.

Some clones are missing from TCRdb's copy, which holds only in-frame ones; the method was immunoSEQ multiplex PCR. Of roughly 100,000 clones in the sample, around 90% were seen once. Study-level results: Donors skewed white British and female; clonal diversity was possibly underestimated. The study found vaccine-associated CD4 TCRs spanning spike, dominant at 160-218 and 743-854. AZD1222 recipients seropositive at baseline numbered only 5 or 6.

Germline V gene lookup returns CDR1 SGHDT and CDR2 YYEEEE. The ends were cut back, 3 bases at V and 4 bases at J, with 13 bases in the middle. This CDR3 region has 14 residues. The sequenced sample was peripheral blood, obtained 28 days after the second AZD1222 dose. The source is an adult who received the AZD1222 COVID-19 vaccine. The chain is built from TRBV5-6 and TRBJ1-2; D gene uncertain. Here the CDR3 DNA reads TGTGCCAGCAGCTCGAGCGGATTACCCTATGGCTACACCTTC. This encodes CASSSSGLPYGYTF.